This T cell receptor beta chain emerged from a study of beta chain features in type 1 diabetes. Turning to the study itself: No age, gender or cell yield differences were seen between patients and healthy donors.

Points on this clone: Its antigen is still unknown.

The V end was cut by 5 bases, the J end by 2 bases, with 5 bases between. The CDR3 runs 12 residues. The germline gives CDR1 SGHAT, CDR2 FQNNGV. Study-level findings and limits: There were fewer insertions and more deletions at the VDJ junctions of type 1 diabetes patients. Type 1 diabetes patients had TCRB CDR3s that were shorter (moderately but significantly so) in all four CD4+ subsets. Short templates might get an advantage during PCR, and this would be equal in patients and controls.

The investigators reverse transcribed all of the isolated RNA, so they sequenced expressed TCRB transcripts. The protocol was immunoSEQ multiplex PCR, while the TCRdb copy is restricted to in-frame clones and leaves out a portion. The table lists around 250,000 clones, 14% of them singletons. The sequence was collected from a man aged 25 to 40 with type 1 diabetes. This chain joins TRBV11-2 and TRBJ2-3, with D hard to call. The sample consisted of naive CD4+ T cells from blood. The CDR3 loop is CASSLPTDTQYF. CDR3 in DNA: TGTGCCAGCAGCCTACCCACAGATACGCAGTATTTT.